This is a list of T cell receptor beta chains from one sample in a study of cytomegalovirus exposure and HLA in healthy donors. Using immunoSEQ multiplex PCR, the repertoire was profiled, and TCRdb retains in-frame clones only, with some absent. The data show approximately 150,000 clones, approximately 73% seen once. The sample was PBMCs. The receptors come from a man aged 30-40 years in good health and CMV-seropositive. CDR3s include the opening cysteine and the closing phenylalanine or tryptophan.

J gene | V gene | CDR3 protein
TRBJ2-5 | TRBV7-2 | CASSSRAGARETQYF
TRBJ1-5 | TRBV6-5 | CASSDALPSQPQHF
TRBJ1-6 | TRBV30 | CAWRQLDWNSPLHF
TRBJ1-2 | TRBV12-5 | CASGLGTAFANYGYTF
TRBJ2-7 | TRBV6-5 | CASRRSGRAYEQYF
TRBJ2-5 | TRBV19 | CASSPSLAETQYF
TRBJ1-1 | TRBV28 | CASSPYRGLGTEAFF
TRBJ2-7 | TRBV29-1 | CSAVQGYEQYF
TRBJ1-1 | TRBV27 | CASSFGQGGSAFF
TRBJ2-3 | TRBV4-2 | CASSQVGRESHTDTQYF
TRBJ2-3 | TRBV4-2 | CASSQDRGTISPDTQYF
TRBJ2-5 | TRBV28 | CASSLSGSAGTQYF
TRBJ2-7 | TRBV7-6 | CASSIAVSSYEQYF
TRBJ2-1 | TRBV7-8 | CASRPGALNEQFF
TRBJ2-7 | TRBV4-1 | CASSQGTASSYEQYF
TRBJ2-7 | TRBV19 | CASSMPGTSHEQYF
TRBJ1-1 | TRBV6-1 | CASSEGPTNTEAFF
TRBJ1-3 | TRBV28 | CASSSGQGFPLSGNTIYF
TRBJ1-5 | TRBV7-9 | CASSFASGGGVQPQHF
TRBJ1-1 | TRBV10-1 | CASREDSFTEAFF
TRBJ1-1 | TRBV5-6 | CASSHGDRGTEAFF
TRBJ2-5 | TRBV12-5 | CASGVAGEETQYF
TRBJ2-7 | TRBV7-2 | CASSNPPLFEEQYF
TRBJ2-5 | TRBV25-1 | CASSSLETQYF
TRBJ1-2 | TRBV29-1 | CGVSGQLYGYTF